Listed here is a single T cell receptor (beta chain). The data derive from a study of blood T cell repertoires in COVID-19. Study background: The United States, Italy and Spain supplied acute and convalescent COVID-19 samples. PBMCs, B-cell-depleted T cells, or T cells were the source of the cDNA or gDNA that made up the material.

Study processing details: Amplifying reference gene primers gave estimates of nucleated cell counts. The repertoire was sequenced with immunoSEQ multiplex PCR; TCRdb's copy has only in-frame clones and lacks some. The V and J calls and clone size were taken over from that table, and D and trimming were inferred from the DNA. The table has roughly 310,000 clones, roughly 88% seen once. Per germline, CDR1 PRHDT and CDR2 FYEKMQ (reference sequence). The V and J ends lost 5 bases and 4 bases, in that order; junction bases with no gene match: 6. The CDR3 loop spans 14 amino acids. The clonotype originates from a woman in her forties or fifties with active or convalescent COVID-19. The rearrangement links TRBV13 to TRBJ1-1; TRBD1 aligns across 8 bases. Sequencing used peripheral blood. The CDR3 region is CASSLQGVVTEAFF. The CDR3 region has the DNA TGTGCCAGCAGCCTACAGGGGGTTGTCACTGAAGCTTTCTTT.